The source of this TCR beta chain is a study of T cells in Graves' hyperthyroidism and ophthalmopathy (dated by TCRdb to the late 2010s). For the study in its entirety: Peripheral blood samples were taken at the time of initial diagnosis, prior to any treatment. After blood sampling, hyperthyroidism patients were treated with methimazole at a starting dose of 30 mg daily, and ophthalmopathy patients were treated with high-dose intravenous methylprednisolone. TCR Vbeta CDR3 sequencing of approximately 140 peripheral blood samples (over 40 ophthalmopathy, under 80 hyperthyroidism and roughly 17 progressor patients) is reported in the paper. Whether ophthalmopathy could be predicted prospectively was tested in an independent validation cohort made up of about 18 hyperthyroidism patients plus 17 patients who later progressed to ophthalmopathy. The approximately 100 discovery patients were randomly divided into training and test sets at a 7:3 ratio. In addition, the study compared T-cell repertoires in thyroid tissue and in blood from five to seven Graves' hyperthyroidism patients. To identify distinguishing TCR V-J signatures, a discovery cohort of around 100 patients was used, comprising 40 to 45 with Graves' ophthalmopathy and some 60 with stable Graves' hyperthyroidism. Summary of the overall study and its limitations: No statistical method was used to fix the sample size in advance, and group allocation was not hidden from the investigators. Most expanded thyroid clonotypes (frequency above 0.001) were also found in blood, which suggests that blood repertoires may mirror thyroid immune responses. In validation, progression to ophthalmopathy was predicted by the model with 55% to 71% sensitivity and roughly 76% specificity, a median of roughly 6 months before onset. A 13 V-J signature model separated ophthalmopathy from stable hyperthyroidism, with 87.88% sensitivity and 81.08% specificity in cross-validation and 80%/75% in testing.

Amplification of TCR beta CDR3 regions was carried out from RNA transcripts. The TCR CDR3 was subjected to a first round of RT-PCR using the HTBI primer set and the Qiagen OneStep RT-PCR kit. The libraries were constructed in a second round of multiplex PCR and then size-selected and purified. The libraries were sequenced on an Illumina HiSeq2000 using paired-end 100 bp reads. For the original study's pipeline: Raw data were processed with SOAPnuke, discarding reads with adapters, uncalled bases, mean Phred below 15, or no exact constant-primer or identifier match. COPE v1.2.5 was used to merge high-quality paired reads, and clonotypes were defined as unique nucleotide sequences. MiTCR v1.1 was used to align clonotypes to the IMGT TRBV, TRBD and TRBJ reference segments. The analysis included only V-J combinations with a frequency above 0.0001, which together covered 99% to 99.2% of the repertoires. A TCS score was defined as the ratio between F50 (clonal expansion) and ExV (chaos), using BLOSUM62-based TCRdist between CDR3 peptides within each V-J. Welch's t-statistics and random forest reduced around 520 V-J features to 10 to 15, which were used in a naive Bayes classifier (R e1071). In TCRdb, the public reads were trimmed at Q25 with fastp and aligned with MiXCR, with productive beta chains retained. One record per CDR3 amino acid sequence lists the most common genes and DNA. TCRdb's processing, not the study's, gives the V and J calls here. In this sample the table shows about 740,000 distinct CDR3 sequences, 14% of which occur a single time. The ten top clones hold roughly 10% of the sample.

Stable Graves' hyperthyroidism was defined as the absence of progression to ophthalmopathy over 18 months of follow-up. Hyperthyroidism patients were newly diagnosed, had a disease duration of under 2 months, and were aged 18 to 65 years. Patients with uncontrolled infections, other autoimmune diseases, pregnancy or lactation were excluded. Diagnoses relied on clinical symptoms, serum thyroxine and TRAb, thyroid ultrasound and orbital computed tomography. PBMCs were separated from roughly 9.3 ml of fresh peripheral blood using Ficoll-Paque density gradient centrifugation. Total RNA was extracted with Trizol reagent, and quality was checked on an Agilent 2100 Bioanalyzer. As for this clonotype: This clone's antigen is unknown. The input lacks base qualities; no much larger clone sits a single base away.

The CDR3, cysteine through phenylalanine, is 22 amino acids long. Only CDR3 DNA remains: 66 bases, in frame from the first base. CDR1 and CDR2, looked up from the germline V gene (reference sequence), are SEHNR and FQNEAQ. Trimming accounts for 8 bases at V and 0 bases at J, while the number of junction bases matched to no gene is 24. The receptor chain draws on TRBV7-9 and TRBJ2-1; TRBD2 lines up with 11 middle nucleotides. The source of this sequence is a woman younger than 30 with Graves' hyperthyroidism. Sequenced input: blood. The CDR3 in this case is CASRPGTGRASGGLSSYNEQFF. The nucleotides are TGTGCCAGCCGACCCGGGACAGGGAGGGCTAGCGGGGGGCTCAGCTCCTACAATGAGCAGTTCTTC.